These 19 T cell receptor beta chains originate from one sample sequenced in a study of OX40 agonist ivuxolimab in advanced cancers. TCRdb keeps only in-frame clones here, not all; method: immunoSEQ multiplex PCR. This sample carries 100,000 to 150,000 clones, about nine tenths of them seen once, and the ten largest clones take 0.81%. The sample in question was CD4+ or CD8+ T cells sorted from blood, obtained in a trial of the OX40 agonist ivuxolimab. The receptors here all came from an adult with an advanced solid tumor such as melanoma, head and neck, liver or kidney cancer.

The chain is built from TRBV7-6 and TRBJ1-1; D gene ambiguous. The CDR3 is 15 amino acids. V lost 0 bases and J 5 bases, leaving 13 bases between the germline ends. The germline CDR1 and CDR2 sequences are SGHVS and FNYEAQ. The CDR3 bases are TGTGCCAGCAGCTTAGCGCCAACGGCCCAGACTGAAGCTTTCTTT. It specifies CASSLAPTAQTEAFF.

The chain is built from TRBV2 and TRBJ2-7; the D gene is possibly TRBD1 (6 bases). The CDR3 length is 14 residues. Germline V gene lookup returns CDR1 SNHLY and CDR2 FYNNEI. The V end was cut by 1 base, the J end by 2 bases, with 9 bases between. This CDR3 is CASSEGGLAYEQYF. CDR3 in DNA: TGTGCCAGCAGTGAAGGGGGGCTCGCCTACGAGCAGTACTTC.

The V gene is TRBV6-1, the J gene TRBJ2-7, with 11 nucleotides matching TRBD2. The V gene end was trimmed by 4 bases and the J gene end by 4 bases; junction bases not matched to a gene: 9. From germline, CDR1 is MNHNS and CDR2 SASEGT. The CDR3 spans 16 residues. CDR3 in amino acids: CASSGGLAAGWYEQYF. The DNA of the CDR3 is TGTGCCAGCAGTGGGGGACTAGCGGCCGGTTGGTACGAGCAGTACTTC.

The chain is built from TRBV2 and TRBJ2-6; D remains ambiguous. Germline CDR1 reads SNHLY; CDR2 reads FYNNEI. V was cut by 0 bases and J by 2 bases, with 11 bases left in between. This CDR3 has 17 residues. The DNA for the CDR3 is TGTGCCAGCAGTGAAGCGGGGTTGGGAACTGGGGCCAACGTCCTGACTTTC. This encodes CASSEAGLGTGANVLTF.

This chain connects TRBV5-5 to TRBJ1-2; D gene unclear. V gave up 5 bases and J gave up 8 bases, with 19 bases separating them. The CDR3 totals 14 residues. Germline V gene sequence: CDR1 SGHKS, CDR2 YYEKEE (reference sequence). CDR3: CASSLEGSGVGYTF. The CDR3 DNA reads TGTGCCAGCAGTCTAGAGGGATCCGGCGTGGGCTACACCTTC.

The gene calls are TRBV28 and TRBJ1-2; no reliable D call. This CDR3 spans 15 amino acids. The ends were cut back, 5 bases at V and 5 bases at J, with 18 bases in the middle. Per germline, CDR1 MDHEN and CDR2 SYDVKM. The CDR3 sequence is CASSPGRRRLYGYTF. The CDR3 region has the DNA TGTGCCAGCAGTCCCGGACGGAGACGATTGTATGGCTACACCTTC.

This sequence joins TRBV11-3 and TRBJ1-1; D is uncertain. Germline CDR1 is SGHNT and CDR2 is YENEEA. The CDR3 spans 12 residues. Trimming stripped 0 bases from V and 3 bases from J, with 2 bases between. The CDR3 loop is CASSLDDTEAFF. The CDR3 DNA reads TGTGCCAGCAGCTTAGACGACACTGAAGCTTTCTTT.

This rearrangement joins TRBV19 to TRBJ1-1; tentative D call: TRBD1 (6 bases). Trimming removed 1 base from V and 5 bases from J, with 14 bases in between. Germline V gives CDR1 LNHDA, CDR2 SQIVND (reference sequence). This CDR3 comprises 15 residues. As DNA, the CDR3 is TGTGCCAGTAGTATAGTTTGGTCAGGGGATACTGAAGCTTTCTTT. Translation: CASSIVWSGDTEAFF. Full variable domain (missing parts from reference TRBV19 and TRBJ1-1): DGGITQSPKYLFRKEGQNVTLSCEQNLNHDAMYWYRQDPGQGLRLIYYSQIVNDFQKGDIAEGYSVSREKKESFPLTVTSAQKNPTAFYLCASSIVWSGDTEAFFGQGTRLTVV.

The chain has TRBV27 and TRBJ1-5; D gene ambiguous. The CDR3 is 15 residues long. CDR1 MNHEY and CDR2 SMNVEV come from the germline V gene (reference sequence). V was cut by 3 bases and J by 0 bases, with 9 bases left in between. The CDR3 DNA sequence: TGTGCCAGCAGTTTTGGGAAAAATAGCAATCAGCCCCAGCATTTT. It is translated as CASSFGKNSNQPQHF.

The sample holds one count of this clone. The V call is TRBV27, the J call TRBJ1-2; TRBD1 matches 12 bases. This CDR3 has 15 amino acids. Per the germline V gene, CDR1 is MNHEY and CDR2 is SMNVEV (reference sequence). Trimming cost V 4 bases and J 7 bases; bases outside gene matches: 7. The CDR3 DNA follows: TGTGCCAGCAGTTCGTGGGGACAGGGGGCCGTTGGCTACACCTTC. Its protein product is CASSSWGQGAVGYTF.

J is TRBJ2-1 and V is TRBV5-1; D may be TRBD2 (5 bases). The germline V gene has CDR1 SGHRS and CDR2 YFSETQ. V lost 0 bases and J lost 5, with 12 bases in between. CDR3 length: 15 residues. The CDR3, as DNA: TGCGCCAGCAGCTTGGCGACTACCCGGAACAATGAGCAGTTCTTC. It is translated as CASSLATTRNNEQFF.

The chain has TRBV11-2 and TRBJ2-7; TRBD1 matches 7 bases. The CDR3 is 18 residues long. From germline, CDR1 is SGHAT and CDR2 FQNNGV. V was clipped by 2 bases and J by 9 bases; unmatched bases: 22. CDR3 bases: TGTGCCAGCAGCTTACGAACGGGACAGACTACCTTCCTACGTGGGCAGTACTTC. The encoded protein is CASSLRTGQTTFLRGQYF.

This clone was found once. The J gene is TRBJ2-2, the V gene TRBV7-8; perhaps TRBD1 as D (6 bases). Germline CDR1 SGHVS, CDR2 FQNEAQ. V lost 4 bases, J lost 5 bases, and 11 bases lay in between. The CDR3 is made up of 14 amino acids. The CDR3 sequence is CASSSPGETGELFF. As DNA, the CDR3 is TGTGCCAGCAGCTCCCCAGGGGAAACCGGGGAGCTGTTTTTT.

The gene calls are TRBV28 and TRBJ2-2; D is possibly TRBD2 (5 bases). The CDR3 covers 13 residues. Germline V gives CDR1 MDHEN, CDR2 SYDVKM. The V and J ends lost 5 bases and 5 bases respectively, with 9 bases between them. CDR3 sequence: CASSRRGTGELFF. The CDR3 DNA reads TGTGCCAGCAGTCGTCGCGGGACCGGGGAGCTGTTTTTT.

The chain combines TRBV19 with TRBJ1-5; TRBD1 matches at 8 bases. The CDR3 is 15 residues long. Losses at the gene ends were 7 bases for V and 3 bases for J; bases not matched to a gene: 8. Germline CDR1 is LNHDA and CDR2 is SQIVND (reference sequence). CDR3 in DNA: TGTGCCAGTAATACAGGGGGGGGCTACAATCAGCCCCAGCATTTT. Protein sequence: CASNTGGGYNQPQHF.

The chain recombines TRBV19 with TRBJ1-2; D gene ambiguous. The length of the CDR3 is 12 residues. Trimming pared 5 bases from V and 6 bases from J, leaving 10 bases between. CDR1 is LNHDA and CDR2 is SQIVND in the germline V gene (reference sequence). The CDR3 DNA reads as TGTGCCAGTAGTTTAAACCCACATGGCTACACCTTC. It encodes CASSLNPHGYTF.

The V gene is TRBV4-3, the J gene TRBJ2-1; weak D call: TRBD2 (6 bases). The CDR3 extends over 16 amino acids. Germline assignment: CDR1 LGHNA and CDR2 YSLEER. V was trimmed by 1 base and J by 9 bases, leaving 19 bases between them. The DNA for the CDR3 is TGCGCCAGCAGCCAAGCCAGCAAAACGGCCGGGGGTGAGCAGTTCTTC. Translated, it gives CASSQASKTAGGEQFF.

This clone was observed once. The chain is built from TRBV5-1 and TRBJ2-7; TRBD1 matches at 10 bases. Germline CDR1 SGHRS, CDR2 YFSETQ. After removal of 5 bases from V and 2 bases from J, the junction contained 7 bases not matched to a gene. The CDR3 length is 15 residues. CDR3 residues: CASRFWDRGTYEQYF. The DNA for the CDR3 is TGCGCCAGCAGATTTTGGGACAGGGGAACCTACGAGCAGTACTTC.

The chain has TRBV13 and TRBJ1-2, with 7 bases fitting TRBD1. This CDR3 spans 16 amino acids. Germline loops: CDR1 PRHDT, CDR2 FYEKMQ (reference sequence). V was clipped by 1 base and J by 2 bases; unmatched bases: 7. The CDR3 sequence is CASSLEGGKGNYGYTF. In DNA, the CDR3 is TGTGCCAGCAGCTTAGAAGGGGGCAAAGGGAACTATGGCTACACCTTC.